Given below is one T cell receptor (beta chain) in context. The specificity of this receptor is unknown. This sample is part of a study of monozygotic twins with inflammatory bowel disease (dated by TCRdb to 2018 to 2020). Context from the whole study: In total, about 28 monozygotic twin pairs made up the full study: 19 Danish pairs, all IBD-discordant, plus nine German pairs, of which four were IBD-concordant and five were IBD-discordant. Each individual had, on average, about 151 000 unique TCRalpha sequences and 181 000 unique TCRbeta sequences available for analysis. Disease-associated traits were sought mainly through comparisons between IBD patients and their genetically identical healthy co-twins within discordant pairs.

The CDR3, from cysteine to phenylalanine, totals 15 residues. Nucleotide data are not available. From a lookup of the germline V gene, CDR1 and CDR2 are MNHEY and SVGEGT. To prepare the library, 5' RACE was applied. The input for every TCR library was around 3.5 ug of total RNA. cDNA was synthesized with SMARTScribe reverse transcriptase in eight separate reactions per sample. During cDNA synthesis, template switching was used to introduce unique molecular identifiers that contained a 6-nucleotide sample barcode. Two nested PCRs of around 15 and 10 cycles amplified the TCRalpha and TCRbeta cDNA, and bead purification followed each PCR. Before amplification, the cDNA was treated with uracil DNA-glycosylase and purified using the QIAquick PCR purification kit. The second PCR added Illumina TruSeq-compatible adapters along with sample-specific barcodes. TapeStation and Qubit were used to check library quality and concentration, and around 5.2 ng of each library went into the pool. Pooled libraries were sequenced on an Illumina HiSeq2500 single-index Rapid Run with 2 x 100 bp reads and custom sequencing primers. The study's own analysis went as follows. MiGEC version 1.2.6 was used for UMI-based consensus assembly to correct PCR and sequencing errors. MiXCR version 2.1.1 was used to carry out V(D)J alignment, clonotype assembly and CDR3 extraction. To normalise gene usage, clonotype sharing and MAIT/NKT TCR abundance, the analysis used the top 1000, 10 000 and 20 000 clonotypes per sample. Diversity was computed as the inverse Simpson index with the vegan R package after downsampling to 27 000 UMIs. Statistical testing used paired Mann-Whitney U tests on the discordant twin pairs and applied Benjamini-Hochberg correction for multiple testing. The reads were reprocessed in TCRdb, with one entry per CDR3 protein sequence and no accompanying DNA. The V and J calls shown here were made by TCRdb, not taken from the authors' results. This sample's table has entries for some 440,000 distinct CDR3 sequences. The ten most abundant clones make up about 2.3% of the sample.

From each donor, an approximately 2.4 ml peripheral blood sample was drawn into PAXgene tubes and stored at -80 degrees C. Total RNA was isolated from whole blood with the PAXgene blood miRNA kit on an automated QIAcube, without T cell sorting. Peripheral blood from monozygotic twin pairs concordant or discordant for inflammatory bowel disease was subjected to deep TCRalpha and TCRbeta repertoire profiling with unique molecular barcoding. Smoking habits were recorded for all twin pairs, and each individual was classified as a current, former or never smoker. Broad study findings and their caveats: Differing immunosuppressive treatments among patients may have added background noise and inter-individual variability to the repertoires. Different T cell subtypes could not be distinguished in the analysis. No single strong signal or clonotype linked to IBD turned up in the results, so the idea that one exists was not supported. TCRbeta repertoire diversity, by inverse Simpson index, was decreased in IBD patients compared with their healthy co-twins. Concordant and discordant twins showed no difference in repertoire similarity, possibly because of limited statistical power. Compared with healthy twins, IBD patients had fewer clonotypes in common with other individuals, a difference most pronounced in patients showing signs of disease activity.

The clonotype was recovered from a human donor with ulcerative colitis or Crohn's disease, or a healthy co-twin of an affected twin (not recorded which). In this chain, TRBV6-2 or TRBV6-3 is recombined with TRBJ2-4; the TCRdb D gene call, TRBD2, has no DNA to confirm it. The specimen sequenced was blood. CDR3 loop: CASSYGLAGKNIQYF.